Reported below is one T cell receptor (beta chain). Its antigen is as yet unknown. Described time point: week 23, last vaccination. The study gave 300 ug of mutant IDH1 20-mer peptide per vaccine dose, with topical imiquimod. Libraries were prepared by immunoSEQ multiplex PCR; TCRdb keeps only in-frame clonotypes and omits some of them. Among 26,000 or so clones, 82% were seen once, and the ten largest hold roughly 15%. The CDR3 consists of 16 residues. V lost 6 bases, J lost 0 bases, and 8 bases stayed unmatched. The germline V gene encodes CDR1 SNHLY and CDR2 FYNNEI. The data stem from a study of a mutant IDH1 vaccine in newly diagnosed glioma. Study-level information: Investigators started vaccination 4-6 weeks after radiotherapy alone, or with temozolomide cycles.

The J gene is TRBJ2-3, the V gene TRBV2; 8 bases are a match to TRBD2. The sample consisted of PBMCs, taken from a glioma patient whose treatment included an IDH1 peptide vaccine. The source of this sequence is a woman in her twenties or thirties with glioma. As DNA, the CDR3 is TGTGCCAGCAGAGGTGGACTAGCTTCTAGCACAGATACGCAGTATTTT. Translating it yields CASRGGLASSTDTQYF.